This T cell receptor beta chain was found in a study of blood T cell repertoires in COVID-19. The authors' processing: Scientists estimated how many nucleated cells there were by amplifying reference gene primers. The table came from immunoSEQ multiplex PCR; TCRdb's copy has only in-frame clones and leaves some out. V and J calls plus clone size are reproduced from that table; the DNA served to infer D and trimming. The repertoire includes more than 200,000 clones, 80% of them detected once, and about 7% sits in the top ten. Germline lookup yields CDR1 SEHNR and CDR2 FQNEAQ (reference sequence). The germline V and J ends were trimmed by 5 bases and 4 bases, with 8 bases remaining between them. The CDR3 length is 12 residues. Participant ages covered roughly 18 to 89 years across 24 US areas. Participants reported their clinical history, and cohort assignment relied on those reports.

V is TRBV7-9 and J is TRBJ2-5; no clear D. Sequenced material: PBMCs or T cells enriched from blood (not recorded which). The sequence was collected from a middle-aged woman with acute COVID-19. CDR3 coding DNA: TGTGCCAGCAGCCTAGGCGTAGAGACCCAGTACTTC. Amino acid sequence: CASSLGVETQYF. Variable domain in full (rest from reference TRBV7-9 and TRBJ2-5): DTGVSQNPRHKITKRGQNVTFRCDPISEHNRLYWYRQTLGQGPEFLTYFQNEAQLEKSRLLSDRFSAERPKGSFSTLEIQRTEQGDSAMYLCASSLGVETQYFGPGTRLLVL.